The 29 T cell receptor beta chains presented below share a single source sample, sequenced in a study of control samples from healthy donors and cancer patients. Sequencing used immunoSEQ multiplex PCR; TCRdb keeps in-frame clones, though not all of them. Here the sample spans about 160,000 clones, around nine tenths being singletons. Source material: blood. These TCRs come from a man aged 25 to 40 in good health.

The chain links TRBV7-2 to TRBJ2-1; D is possibly TRBD1 or TRBD2 (5 bases each). Per germline, CDR1 SGHTA and CDR2 FQGNSA. Trimming shortened V by 1 base and J by 6 bases, and 16 bases separated the two germline ends. The CDR3 is 16 residues long. The CDR3 reads CASSLGGIDFFNEQFF. The CDR3 DNA is TGTGCCAGCAGCTTAGGGGGGATAGATTTTTTCAATGAGCAGTTCTTC.

The chain has TRBV3-1 (or the pseudogene TRBV3-2) and TRBJ2-2, with 9 positions matching TRBD1. This CDR3 spans 14 amino acids. Looked up from germline, CDR1 is LGHDT and CDR2 is YNNKEL (reference sequence). V lost 5 bases, J lost 7 bases, and 5 bases stayed unmatched. CDR3 nucleotide sequence: TGTGCCAGCAGCTCACGACAGGGGGTCGGGGAGCTGTTTTTT. It specifies CASSSRQGVGELFF.

The chain is built from TRBV5-4 and TRBJ2-7, with 8 bases lining up with TRBD1. The germline V gene has CDR1 SGHNT and CDR2 YYREEE (reference sequence). The CDR3 length is 15 residues. V was pared by 5 bases and J by 0 bases, with 7 bases of the junction left unmatched. In DNA, the CDR3 is TGTGCCAGCAGGGGGGGACAGGAGAGCTCCTACGAGCAGTACTTC. Translation gives CASRGGQESSYEQYF.

V and J are TRBV10-3 and TRBJ1-4; D might be TRBD1 (5 bases). Germline CDR1 ENHRY, CDR2 SYGVKD. Trimming cost V 4 bases and J 10 bases, with 25 bases left between them. The CDR3 sequence is 17 residues long. CDR3 DNA: TGTGCCATCAGTGGGACTCATACAGCGTTCTCGGGGGGAAAACTGTTTTTT. Its translation: CAISGTHTAFSGGKLFF.

V and J are TRBV24-1 and TRBJ2-7; D remains unclear. CDR3 size: 12 residues. Germline CDR1 is KGHDR and CDR2 is SFDVKD. Trimming pared 4 bases from V and 1 base from J, leaving 4 bases between. In DNA, the CDR3 is TGTGCCACCAGTGACGGATCCTACGAGCAGTACTTC. It specifies CATSDGSYEQYF.

As regards this clone: The same CDR3 arises from other DNA sequences in this sample as well. CDR3 coding DNA: TGCGCCAGCAGCCAAGGCGGTCTTGGTGAAAAACTGTTTTTT. It translates to CASSQGGLGEKLFF. The chain is built from TRBV4-1 and TRBJ1-4; D remains ambiguous. This CDR3 region has 14 residues. Trimming pared 1 base from V and 7 bases from J, leaving 10 bases between. Germline V gene data show CDR1 as MGHRA and CDR2 as YSYEKL.

This chain links TRBV5-5 with TRBJ2-3; 8 bases line up with TRBD2. The CDR3 spans 15 residues. J lost 5 bases, V lost 2 bases, and 7 bases had no gene match. CDR1 and CDR2 from the germline V gene are SGHKS and YYEKEE (reference sequence). Written as DNA, the CDR3 is TGTGCCAGCAGCTTCGCGGGGGGCCGGGTAGATACGCAGTATTTT. It yields the protein CASSFAGGRVDTQYF.

This chain connects TRBV27 to TRBJ2-3; D may be TRBD2 (7 bases). Germline CDR1 and CDR2: MNHEY and SMNVEV (reference sequence). Trimming removed 5 bases at V and 8 bases at J, with 20 bases between. The CDR3 is 15 amino acids. The CDR3 bases are TGTGCCAGCAGTCCCGGGGCGGGGGCGGCTGGTACGCAGTATTTT. The encoded protein is CASSPGAGAAGTQYF.

The chain has TRBV4-1 and TRBJ1-1, with D unresolved. The germline V gene has CDR1 MGHRA and CDR2 YSYEKL. With 1 base removed from V and 2 bases from J, the gap between germline ends came to 17 bases. CDR3 length: 17 residues. In nucleotides, the CDR3 is TGCGCCAGCAGCCAAGCCTCTTTCCGGGTGCTAAACACTGAAGCTTTCTTT. It encodes CASSQASFRVLNTEAFF.

DNA for the CDR3: TGTGCCAGCACCGGGGGGCGCGGAAACTATGGCTACACCTTC. Protein product: CASTGGRGNYGYTF. The V and J genes are TRBV27 and TRBJ1-2, with D possibly TRBD1 on 6 matching bases. CDR1 and CDR2 (germline): MNHEY, SMNVEV (reference sequence). Between the trimmed V and J ends, which lost 7 bases and 2 bases, there was a span of 14 bases. This CDR3 is 14 amino acids long.

Comments on this clone: The junction and the germline gene differ at one end; a read error may be behind it. This CDR3 is CATPNGPSFCPF. CDR3 nucleotides: TGTGCCACCCCAAATGGGCCAAGCTTCTGCCCCTTC. The J gene is TRBJ2-7, the V gene TRBV24-1, with D unresolved. CDR1 is KGHDR and CDR2 is SFDVKD in the germline V gene. The CDR3 has 12 residues.

V and J are TRBV5-4 and TRBJ1-2, with TRBD1 matching 9 bases. This CDR3 is 14 amino acids long. Germline trimming cut 4 bases from V and 8 bases from J; bases unmatched to any gene: 9. Germline V CDR1 and CDR2: SGHNT, YYREEE (reference sequence). The CDR3 loop is CASSLPGTGLGYTF. The CDR3 coding sequence is TGTGCCAGCAGCCTACCCGGGACAGGGCTCGGCTACACCTTC.

The count of this clone is one. V and J are TRBV13 and TRBJ1-1; D is unresolved. Trimming took 5 bases from V and 6 from J, leaving 10 bases between them. Per the germline V gene, CDR1 is PRHDT and CDR2 is FYEKMQ (reference sequence). The CDR3 is 12 amino acids. The CDR3 sequence: CASSQGGPEAFF. CDR3 nucleotides: TGTGCCAGCAGCCAAGGAGGGCCTGAAGCTTTCTTT.

The V call is TRBV7-9, the J call TRBJ1-1, with a possible D match to TRBD1 (6 bases). The CDR3 runs 16 residues. The germline V and J ends were trimmed by 6 bases and 4 bases, with 21 bases remaining between them. Looked up from germline, CDR1 is SEHNR and CDR2 is FQNEAQ (reference sequence). CDR3 residues: CASSKGLGGHSTEAFF. The CDR3 bases are TGTGCCAGCAGTAAGGGATTGGGGGGACATTCCACTGAAGCTTTCTTT. The entire variable domain, with the rest obtained from reference TRBV7-9 and TRBJ1-1, is as follows: DTGVSQNPRHKITKRGQNVTFRCDPISEHNRLYWYRQTLGQGPEFLTYFQNEAQLEKSRLLSDRFSAERPKGSFSTLEIQRTEQGDSAMYLCASSKGLGGHSTEAFFGQGTRLTVV.

This chain joins TRBV25-1 and TRBJ2-5; D remains unclear. V dropped 5 bases and J dropped 3 bases, with 7 bases sitting between them. The CDR3 totals 12 residues. The germline V gene encodes CDR1 MGHDK and CDR2 SYGVNS. CDR3 in amino acids: CASSPREETQYF. The CDR3 coding sequence is TGTGCCAGCAGTCCCCGAGAAGAGACCCAGTACTTC.

V gene TRBV5-8 combines with J gene TRBJ1-1, with TRBD1 identical over 7 bases. Germline V lookup: CDR1 SGHTS, CDR2 YDEGEE. J gave up 5 bases and V 4 bases, and 14 bases lay outside the gene matches. CDR3 length equals 16 residues. CDR3 nucleotides: TGTGCCAGCAGCCGCGACAGGGAGCTTGGTTGGACTGAAGCTTTCTTT. Translating gives CASSRDRELGWTEAFF.

The gene calls are TRBV10-3 and TRBJ2-7, with 9 bases aligning to TRBD2. Unmatched junction bases numbered 5, after V lost 2 bases and J lost 3 bases. The CDR3 is 15 amino acids. In germline, CDR1 is ENHRY, CDR2 SYGVKD. CDR3 nucleotides: TGTGCCATCAGTGAGATGGCGGGGGGGCACTACGAGCAGTACTTC. This sequence encodes CAISEMAGGHYEQYF.

The chain links TRBV7-7 to TRBJ2-5; TRBD2 agrees at 11 bases. V shed 2 bases, J shed 3 bases, and the junction held 2 bases outside the gene matches. Germline values: CDR1 SSHAT, CDR2 FNYEAQ (reference sequence). The CDR3 is made up of 15 amino acids. CDR3 nucleotide sequence: TGTGCCAGCAGCTTATCGACTAGCGGGGAAGAGACCCAGTACTTC. Its translation is CASSLSTSGEETQYF.

This chain joins TRBV19 and TRBJ1-2; D unclear. The V and J ends lost 3 bases and 6 bases respectively, with 11 bases between them. CDR3 length: 13 amino acids. Germline V gives CDR1 LNHDA, CDR2 SQIVND (reference sequence). CDR3 in DNA: TGTGCCAGTAGTATCGGCCTGAGGGATGGCTACACCTTC. It specifies CASSIGLRDGYTF. Variable domain in full (rest from reference TRBV19 and TRBJ1-2): DGGITQSPKYLFRKEGQNVTLSCEQNLNHDAMYWYRQDPGQGLRLIYYSQIVNDFQKGDIAEGYSVSREKKESFPLTVTSAQKNPTAFYLCASSIGLRDGYTFGSGTRLTVV.

J is TRBJ2-1 and V is TRBV20-1; D remains unclear. With 5 bases removed from V and 5 bases from J, the gap between germline ends came to 7 bases. The germline V gene has CDR1 DFQATT and CDR2 SNEGSKA (reference sequence). The CDR3 runs to 11 residues. The CDR3, as DNA: TGCAGTGCTTTCCCAAACAATGAGCAGTTCTTC. Translating gives CSAFPNNEQFF.

The genes are TRBV4-3 and TRBJ2-1, with D perhaps matching TRBD2 (5 bases). The CDR3 consists of 15 residues. Trimming removed 4 bases at V and 10 bases at J, with 20 bases between. Germline loops: CDR1 LGHNA, CDR2 YSLEER. CDR3 sequence (DNA): TGCGCCAGCAGCCCAGTAGCGACTTTAACGGTGGAGCAGTTCTTC. As protein: CASSPVATLTVEQFF.

Regarding this clone: The same CDR3 is also encoded by other DNA sequences in this sample. The chain couples TRBV6-1 to TRBJ2-5; 7 bases fit TRBD2. With V trimmed by 1 base and J by 4 bases, 6 bases remained unmatched. This CDR3 has 15 amino acids. CDR1 and CDR2 from the germline V gene are MNHNS and SASEGT. The CDR3 loop reads CASSEGRGRGETQYF. Here the CDR3 DNA reads TGTGCCAGCAGTGAAGGTCGGGGGAGGGGAGAGACCCAGTACTTC.

The gene calls are TRBV12-3 or TRBV12-4 and TRBJ1-2; D unresolved. This CDR3 is 13 amino acids long. V was trimmed by 6 bases and J by 1 base, leaving 9 bases between them. The CDR3 nucleotides read TGTGCCAGCAGCCCACCAGATAACTATGGCTACACCTTC. This sequence encodes CASSPPDNYGYTF.

The chain is built from TRBV29-1 and TRBJ1-2; 7 nucleotides agree with TRBD1. The CDR3 is 12 residues long. CDR1 and CDR2 from the germline V gene are SQVTM and ANQGSEA. J was trimmed by 8 bases and V by 2 bases; bases with no gene match: 5. The CDR3 DNA reads TGCAGCGTTGAAAAGGGGGCACGCGGCTACACCTTC. Translated, it gives CSVEKGARGYTF.

The chain is built from TRBV5-1 and TRBJ2-5, with 8 positions matching TRBD1. V was clipped by 3 bases and J by 5 bases; unmatched bases: 9. This CDR3 spans 15 amino acids. Germline V gives CDR1 SGHRS, CDR2 YFSETQ. The CDR3 sequence: CASSSTSGGRETQYF. CDR3 nucleotide sequence: TGCGCCAGCAGCTCAACTTCAGGGGGCAGGGAGACCCAGTACTTC.

The rearrangement joins TRBV9 to TRBJ2-1; no clear D. Germline CDR1 and CDR2: SGDLS and YYNGEE. The CDR3 runs 14 residues. The V end lost 0 bases, the J end lost 6 bases, and 10 bases lay between the germline ends. The CDR3 nucleotides read TGTGCCAGCAGCGTAGAGCCTCCAAGCAATGAGCAGTTCTTC. Amino acids: CASSVEPPSNEQFF.

The chain combines TRBV29-1 with TRBJ1-1, with D unclear. Germline V CDR1 and CDR2: SQVTM, ANQGSEA. V gave up 4 bases and J gave up 2 bases, with 11 bases separating them. CDR3 length equals 13 residues. The CDR3 DNA reads as TGCAGCGTTGGAAGGTCGGGTAACACTGAAGCTTTCTTT. It translates to CSVGRSGNTEAFF. The full variable domain, with the rest looked up from reference TRBV29-1 and TRBJ1-1, is SAVISQKPSRDICQRGTSLTIQCQVDSQVTMMFWYRQQPGQSLTLIATANQGSEATYESGFVIDKFPISRPNLTFSTLTVSNMSPEDSSIYLCSVGRSGNTEAFFGQGTRLTVV.

This chain connects TRBV6-6 to TRBJ2-7; TRBD2 is a possible D gene (7 bases). The CDR3 has 13 amino acids. In germline, CDR1 is MNHNY, CDR2 SVGAGI (reference sequence). V lost 4 bases and J lost 5, with 12 bases in between. CDR3 protein: CASSSAGGHEQYF. The CDR3 coding sequence is TGTGCCAGCAGTTCCGCCGGGGGGCACGAGCAGTACTTC.

A note on this clone: Other DNA sequences within the sample encode an identical CDR3. The gene calls are TRBV14 and TRBJ1-4, with D maybe TRBD1 (6 bases). This CDR3 is 14 amino acids long. Germline-derived CDR1 and CDR2 are SGHDN and FVKESK. Trimming shortened V by 5 bases and J by 4 bases, and 11 bases separated the two germline ends. The CDR3 region is CASSRQAFNEKLFF. The CDR3 nucleotides are TGTGCCAGCAGCAGACAGGCGTTTAATGAAAAACTGTTTTTT.